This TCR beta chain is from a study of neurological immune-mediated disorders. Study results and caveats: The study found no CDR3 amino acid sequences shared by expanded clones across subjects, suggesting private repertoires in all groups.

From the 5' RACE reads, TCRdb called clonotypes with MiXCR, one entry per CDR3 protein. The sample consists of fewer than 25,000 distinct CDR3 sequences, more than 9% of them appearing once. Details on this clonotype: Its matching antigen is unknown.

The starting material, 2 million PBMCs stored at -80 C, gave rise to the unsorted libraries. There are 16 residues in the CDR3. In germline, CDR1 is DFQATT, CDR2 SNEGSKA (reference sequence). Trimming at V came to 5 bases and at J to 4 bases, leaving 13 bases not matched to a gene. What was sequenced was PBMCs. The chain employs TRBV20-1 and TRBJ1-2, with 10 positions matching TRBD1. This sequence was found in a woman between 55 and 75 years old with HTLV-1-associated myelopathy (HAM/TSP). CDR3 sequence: CSALRSLTGGVYGYTF. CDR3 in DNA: TGCAGTGCTCTAAGGTCCCTGACAGGGGGCGTCTATGGCTACACCTTC.